This is a list of T cell receptor beta chains from one sample in a study of blood T cells in healthy people across ages. TCRdb re-called the 5' RACE reads through MiXCR, storing one row per CDR3 protein. The profile shows 1.5 million to 1.8 million distinct CDR3 sequences, around 40% of them singletons. Sequenced input: blood. The receptors derive from a woman aged 18-29 years in good health. The CDR3 runs from the conserved cysteine through the conserved F or W. Fields, in order: D gene, J gene, clone size, V gene, CDR3 protein, CDR3 DNA. A D gene is named only where the DNA matches it firmly. Size is stated for part of the rows, as once, few or many counts, or as a class when the clone is expanded.

. TRBJ1-4 once TRBV12-3/TRBV12-4 CASRPPGATEKLFF TGTGCCAGCAGACCGCCGGGAGCTACCGAAAAACTGTTTTTT
. TRBJ2-5 . TRBV4-1 CASSQDLPSEKTQYF TGCGCCAGCAGCCAAGATCTCCCTAGCGAGAAGACCCAGTACTTC
TRBD1 TRBJ1-5 few TRBV5-6 CASSFDRVQPQHF TGTGCCAGCAGCTTTGACAGGGTTCAGCCCCAGCATTTT
TRBD1 TRBJ1-6 . TRBV7-9 CASSNLDRGASPPHF TGTGCCAGCAGCAACCTGGACAGGGGAGCTTCACCCCCCCACTTT
TRBD1 TRBJ1-2 . TRBV20-1 CSARGDGTGAHGYTF TGCAGTGCTAGAGGGGATGGGACAGGGGCCCATGGCTACACCTTC
TRBD1 TRBJ1-5 few TRBV25-1 CANSDRGCQPQHF TGTGCCAACTCGGACAGGGGTTGTCAGCCCCAGCATTTT
TRBD2 TRBJ2-5 . TRBV29-1 CSVGGGGQETQYF TGCAGCGTTGGCGGGGGGGGCCAAGAGACCCAGTACTTC
. TRBJ1-2 . TRBV11-2 CASSARAGGGDYGYTF TGTGCCAGCAGCGCCCGGGCTGGGGGAGGCGACTATGGCTACACCTTC
TRBD2 TRBJ2-1 few TRBV20-1 CSAGSGRAYNEQFF TGCAGTGCCGGAAGCGGGAGGGCCTACAATGAGCAGTTCTTC
. TRBJ1-3 . TRBV7-2 CASSSSHAGGNTIYF TGTGCCAGCAGCTCTTCCCATGCAGGAGGAAACACCATATATTTT
. TRBJ2-5 . TRBV27 CAREGKEQYF TGTGCCAGGGAGGGCAAGGAGCAGTACTTC
. TRBJ2-5 . TRBV20-1 CSARSLASEAYEQYF TGCAGTGCTAGATCATTGGCTAGCGAGGCCTATGAGCAGTACTTC
. TRBJ2-7 . TRBV3-1 CASSRWGGEQYF TGTGCCAGCAGCCGATGGGGCGGCGAGCAGTACTTC
. TRBJ2-1 . TRBV20-1 CSAREPSYNEQFF TGCAGTGCTAGAGAGCCTAGCTACAATGAGCAGTTCTTC
. TRBJ2-7 . TRBV12-3/TRBV12-4 CASSLTETRNEQYF TGTGCCAGCAGTTTAACGGAGACTAGAAACGAGCAGTACTTC
. TRBJ2-6 few TRBV29-1 CSVAGINSGANVLTF TGCAGCGTTGCCGGGATCAACTCTGGGGCCAACGTCCTGACTTTC
. TRBJ2-1 . TRBV6-2/TRBV6-3 CASSEQYRVGRGGQFF TGTGCCAGCAGTGAGCAATACAGGGTAGGGAGGGGCGGACAGTTCTTC
TRBD1 TRBJ1-5 . TRBV10-3 CAISDHRTGGYQPQHF TGTGCCATCAGTGATCATCGGACAGGGGGCTATCAGCCCCAGCATTTT
. TRBJ2-7 . TRBV11-2 CASSPLRTGSYEQYF TGTGCCAGCAGCCCCCTCCGAACAGGATCCTACGAGCAGTACTTC
. TRBJ1-6 few TRBV20-1 CSASKGRLNSPLHF TGCAGTGCTAGCAAGGGACGGCTTAATTCACCCCTCCACTTT
. TRBJ2-4 many TRBV29-1 CSVGTMNIQYF TGCAGCGTTGGTACTATGAACATTCAGTACTTC
TRBD2 TRBJ2-4 . TRBV9 CASSQGALAGQNIQYF TGCGCCAGCAGCCAAGGTGCCCTAGCGGGCCAAAACATTCAGTACTTC
. TRBJ2-1 . TRBV7-3 CASSPTGNNEQFF TGTGCCAGCAGCCCTACAGGAAACAATGAGCAGTTCTTC
. TRBJ1-5 . TRBV12-3/TRBV12-4 CASSFQRNQPQHF TGTGCCAGCAGTTTCCAGCGCAATCAGCCCCAGCATTTT
TRBD2 TRBJ2-1 few TRBV27 CASWSGNPYNEQFF TGTGCCAGCTGGAGCGGGAACCCCTACAATGAGCAGTTCTTC
TRBD1 TRBJ1-2 few TRBV20-1 CSARWTGAYGYTF TGCAGTGCTAGGTGGACAGGAGCTTATGGCTACACCTTC
. TRBJ2-1 . TRBV2 CASHRGGNSYNEQFF TGTGCCAGCCATAGGGGCGGGAACTCCTACAATGAGCAGTTCTTC
. TRBJ1-1 few TRBV12-3/TRBV12-4 CASSFPGEVNTEAFF TGTGCCAGCAGTTTCCCGGGTGAGGTGAACACTGAAGCTTTCTTT
TRBD2 TRBJ2-3 . TRBV5-1 CASSSRLAGGNTQYF TGCGCCAGCAGCTCAAGACTAGCGGGAGGTAACACGCAGTATTTT
TRBD1 TRBJ1-5 . TRBV6-1 CASSEFGAGGSQPQHF TGTGCCAGCAGTGAATTTGGGGCAGGGGGCAGCCAGCCCCAGCATTTT
. TRBJ2-3 many TRBV7-2 CASSLVRDTQYF TGTGCCAGCAGCTTAGTCAGAGATACGCAGTATTTT
. TRBJ2-5 few TRBV6-1 CASSSMVQETQYF TGTGCCAGCAGTTCAATGGTCCAAGAGACCCAGTACTTC
. TRBJ1-2 few TRBV6-2/TRBV6-3 CASKKSGTNYGYTF TGTGCCAGCAAAAAGAGCGGAACTAACTATGGCTACACCTTC
TRBD2 TRBJ2-6 . TRBV7-3 CASTSGPSGANVLTF TGTGCCAGCACTAGCGGACCCTCTGGGGCCAACGTCCTGACTTTC
. TRBJ1-5 few TRBV10-3 CAISESQGRQPQHF TGTGCCATCAGTGAGTCACAGGGTCGTCAGCCCCAGCATTTT
. TRBJ2-7 once TRBV4-2 CASSRDESYEQYF TGTGCCAGCAGCCGGGACGAGTCCTACGAGCAGTACTTC
. TRBJ1-2 . TRBV5-5 CASSRGGSYGYTF TGTGCCAGCAGTAGAGGAGGGAGCTATGGCTACACCTTC
. TRBJ2-1 . TRBV24-1 CATSDFNYNEQFF TGTGCCACCAGTGATTTCAACTACAATGAGCAGTTCTTC
. TRBJ1-4 few TRBV6-5 CASSYLLATNEKLFF TGTGCCAGCAGTTACTTGCTTGCAACTAATGAAAAACTGTTTTTT
. TRBJ1-3 . TRBV20-1 CSARPGANSGNTIYF TGCAGTGCTAGACCAGGGGCGAACTCTGGAAACACCATATATTTT
. TRBJ1-1 . TRBV5-1 CASSLSRDDTEAFF TGCGCCAGCAGCTTGTCCAGGGACGACACTGAAGCTTTCTTT
. TRBJ1-2 few TRBV4-1 CASSQEYTPGGGYTF TGCGCCAGCAGCCAAGAGTATACCCCGGGGGGTGGCTACACCTTC
. TRBJ1-6 once TRBV25-1 CASSDGGKGSNSPLHF TGTGCCAGCAGTGACGGGGGAAAAGGGAGCAATTCACCCCTCCACTTT
TRBD1 TRBJ1-5 few TRBV28 CASSLGTAYQPQHF TGTGCCAGCAGTTTAGGGACAGCGTATCAGCCCCAGCATTTT
TRBD2 TRBJ2-5 . TRBV29-1 CSVAGTSGLDEQYF TGCAGCGTTGCGGGGACTAGCGGGTTAGATGAGCAGTACTTC
. TRBJ2-7 few TRBV2 CASLRTSGTYEQYF TGTGCCAGCTTACGGACTTCGGGTACCTACGAGCAGTACTTC
. TRBJ2-3 . TRBV4-3 CANSQEGGDTQYF TGCGCCAACAGCCAGGAGGGGGGAGATACGCAGTATTTT
. TRBJ1-2 . TRBV6-6 CASNSNHGCTF TGTGCCAGCAATTCCAACCATGGCTGCACCTTC
TRBD2 TRBJ2-5 . TRBV3-1 CASSQDPAGGQETQYF TGTGCCAGCAGCCAAGATCCAGCGGGGGGTCAAGAGACCCAGTACTTC
. TRBJ2-5 many TRBV7-2 CASSLDPGRQETQYF TGTGCCAGCAGCTTAGACCCGGGGAGGCAAGAGACCCAGTACTTC
TRBD1 TRBJ1-6 . TRBV9 CASTGTGVGSPLHF TGTGCCAGCACCGGGACAGGGGTTGGTTCACCCCTCCACTTT
TRBD1 TRBJ1-2 . TRBV7-2 CASSMRQGNGYTF TGTGCCAGCAGCATGCGACAGGGGAATGGCTACACCTTC
. TRBJ2-5 . TRBV7-3 CASSVRDSSGEQYF TGTGCCAGCAGCGTCCGGGACTCCTCGGGTGAGCAGTACTTC
. TRBJ1-1 . TRBV29-1 CSAIGTVNTEAFF TGCAGCGCAATAGGGACGGTGAACACTGAAGCTTTCTTT
. TRBJ2-1 . TRBV30 CAWSLRLGYYNEQFF TGTGCCTGGAGCCTAAGGTTGGGGTATTACAATGAGCAGTTCTTC